Below are 3 T cell receptor beta chains sequenced from a single sample in a study of cytotoxic CD8 clonotypes in ibrutinib-treated CLL. Sequencing used immunoSEQ multiplex PCR; TCRdb keeps in-frame clones, though not all of them. The table includes about 250,000 clones, roughly 70% detected once. Source: PBMCs, taken after 24 months of ibrutinib treatment. The source of these receptors is a human donor with chronic lymphocytic leukemia.

This clone was detected a few times. This chain uses TRBV11-3 with TRBJ2-5; TRBD1 matches at 8 bases. Germline V gene sequence: CDR1 SGHNT, CDR2 YENEEA. V was clipped by 1 base and J by 3 bases; unmatched bases: 1. This CDR3 is 14 amino acids long. The CDR3 region is CASSLATGEETQYF. The CDR3 bases are TGTGCCAGCAGCTTAGCGACAGGGGAAGAGACCCAGTACTTC.

The J gene is TRBJ2-7, the V gene TRBV18; D may be TRBD2 (6 bases). The ends were cut back, 5 bases at V and 1 base at J, with 12 bases in the middle. CDR1 is KGHSH and CDR2 is LQKENI in the germline V gene. The CDR3 covers 14 residues. CDR3 in DNA: TGTGCCAGCTCAACCGGACTAACATCCTACGAGCAGTACTTC. It yields the protein CASSTGLTSYEQYF.

The chain is built from TRBV2 and TRBJ2-6; D unresolved. The CDR3 contains 18 residues. V shed 5 bases and J shed 5 bases, with 22 bases lying between them. CDR1 SNHLY and CDR2 FYNNEI come from the germline V gene. Here the CDR3 reads CASSRATYRYSRANVLTF. DNA for the CDR3: TGTGCCAGCAGTCGTGCCACTTACCGATACAGTCGGGCCAACGTCCTGACTTTC.